This T cell receptor (beta chain) was sequenced in a study of Tregs in tolerant kidney transplant recipients. Study-wide results and caveats: No direct test of biological reproducibility was done here. Validation in larger populations is needed because few patients were studied.

The germline V gene has CDR1 SGHNT and CDR2 YYREEE (reference sequence). Germline trimming cut 10 bases from V and 3 bases from J; bases unmatched to any gene: 22. This CDR3 contains 17 residues. Related graft donors supplied nonmyeloablative bone marrow transplants, and mixed chimerism was transient. A single count supports this clone. Antigen specificity is unknown. Clones were sequenced by immunoSEQ multiplex PCR, and TCRdb holds only the in-frame ones, with some missing. In the table there are approximately 81,000 clones, around nine tenths of which are singletons. Sequenced material: CD4+ T cells from blood (PBMCs), taken 24 months after the transplant. The chain is built from TRBV5-4 and TRBJ2-7; TRBD2 agrees at 7 bases. The sequence was obtained from a human patient who received a combined kidney and bone marrow transplant. The graft donor may have contributed some T cells. CDR3 sequence (DNA): TGTGCCGGACTGTGGGTGGTAGCGGGTGGAAACGACTACGAGCAGTACTTC. Protein sequence: CAGLWVVAGGNDYEQYF. Together with reference TRBV5-4 and TRBJ2-7, the CDR3 gives the full variable domain: ETGVTQSPTHLIKTRGQQVTLRCSSQSGHNTVSWYQQALGQGPQFIFQYYREEENGRGNFPPRFSGLQFPNYSSELNVNALELDDSALYLCAGLWVVAGGNDYEQYFGPGTRLTVT.